These 21 T cell receptor beta chains were all obtained from the same sample, sequenced in a study of control samples from healthy donors and cancer patients. Sequenced by immunoSEQ multiplex PCR; TCRdb stores in-frame clones only, minus some. The sample has 79,000 or so clones; less than 90% are singletons. The sample comprised PBMCs. These receptors all come from a woman aged 45-65 years with colorectal cancer.

This chain uses TRBV6-6 with TRBJ1-5, with D possibly TRBD1 on 6 matching bases. This CDR3 has 15 amino acids. Trimming removed 3 bases from V and 2 bases from J, with 11 bases in between. CDR1 is MNHNY and CDR2 is SVGAGI in the germline V gene (reference sequence). This CDR3 reads CASSYNRAGNQPQHF. The CDR3 DNA reads TGTGCCAGCAGTTATAACAGGGCCGGCAATCAGCCCCAGCATTTT.

The chain joins TRBV6-5 to TRBJ2-2; 8 nucleotides match TRBD1. Germline CDR1 is MNHEY and CDR2 is SVGAGI. The CDR3 runs 13 residues. J was trimmed by 6 bases and V by 10 bases; bases with no gene match: 7. The CDR3 coding sequence is TGTGCCACCCAGGGGGCGCGACCCGGGGAGCTGTTTTTT. It is translated as CATQGARPGELFF.

The V call is TRBV9, the J call TRBJ2-1; D is unclear. The ends were cut back, 2 bases at V and 2 bases at J, with 14 bases in the middle. The V gene's germline CDR1 is SGDLS and CDR2 YYNGEE. CDR3 length: 16 residues. CDR3 DNA sequence: TGTGCCAGCAGCGTTGTACCCTTCTCACCCTACAATGAGCAGTTCTTC. Encoded protein: CASSVVPFSPYNEQFF.

The V and J genes are TRBV28 and TRBJ1-5; D call uncertain. CDR1 is MDHEN and CDR2 is SYDVKM in the germline V gene. V lost 2 bases, J lost 8 bases, and 4 bases lay in between. The CDR3 contains 11 residues. The CDR3 is CASSLREPQHF. The CDR3 coding sequence is TGTGCCAGCAGTTTACGGGAGCCCCAGCATTTT. The variable domain in full, completed from reference TRBV28 and TRBJ1-5, reads DVKVTQSSRYLVKRTGEKVFLECVQDMDHENMFWYRQDPGLGLRLIYFSYDVKMKEKGDIPEGYSVSREKKERFSLILESASTNQTSMYLCASSLREPQHFGDGTRLSIL.

The rearrangement uses TRBV5-8 and TRBJ2-5, with 7 bases that match TRBD1. Germline values: CDR1 SGHTS, CDR2 YDEGEE. J lost 5 bases, V lost 4 bases, and 11 bases had no gene match. CDR3 length: 15 residues. The DNA for the CDR3 is TGTGCCAGCAGCCGGGGACAGCCCAAGCGTGAGACCCAGTACTTC. This gives the protein CASSRGQPKRETQYF.

V and J are TRBV9 and TRBJ2-2; the D is unclear. The germline CDR1 and CDR2 sequences are SGDLS and YYNGEE. Trimming took off 4 bases at V and 6 bases at J, with 10 bases between the two ends. The CDR3 has 13 residues. DNA for the CDR3: TGTGCCAGCAGCACCCGATGGTCCGGGGAGCTGTTTTTT. Amino acid sequence: CASSTRWSGELFF.

The J gene is TRBJ2-2, the V gene TRBV3-1 (or the pseudogene TRBV3-2); 7 bases match TRBD1. Germline CDR1 reads LGHDT; CDR2 reads YNNKEL (reference sequence). Losses at the gene ends were 5 bases for V and 4 bases for J; bases not matched to a gene: 7. The CDR3 totals 15 residues. CDR3 amino acids: CASSSRGSGTGELFF. CDR3 DNA: TGTGCCAGCAGCTCCAGGGGGTCGGGCACCGGGGAGCTGTTTTTT.

CDR3: CASSLNGGEYNEQFF. The CDR3 nucleotides are TGTGCCAGCAGCCTCAACGGGGGGGAGTACAATGAGCAGTTCTTC. V gene TRBV7-2 combines with J gene TRBJ2-1; 8 bases fit TRBD2. Germline loops: CDR1 SGHTA, CDR2 FQGNSA. The length of the CDR3 is 15 residues. V lost 5 bases and J lost 4; bases outside the gene matches: 7.

V gene TRBV5-5 combines with J gene TRBJ1-2; 7 bases are a match to TRBD1. V dropped 4 bases and J dropped 10; count of bases not matched to a gene: 13. Germline V gives CDR1 SGHKS, CDR2 YYEKEE (reference sequence). CDR3 length equals 14 residues. CDR3 nucleotides: TGTGCCAGCAGCCTACAGTACGGGGGACAGCCCTACACCTTC. Its translation: CASSLQYGGQPYTF.

The genes are TRBV3-1 (or the pseudogene TRBV3-2) and TRBJ1-2; no definite D call. The CDR3 contains 14 residues. V was trimmed by 1 base and J by 1 base, leaving 7 bases between them. Germline loops: CDR1 LGHDT, CDR2 YNNKEL (reference sequence). The CDR3 nucleotides read TGTGCCAGCAGCCAAGGGGAGAGTAACTATGGCTACACCTTC. Protein: CASSQGESNYGYTF.

The genes are TRBV6-2 or TRBV6-3 and TRBJ2-7; D unclear. Germline loops: CDR1 MNHEY, CDR2 SVGEGT. The V end was cut by 0 bases, the J end by 0 bases, with 6 bases between. The CDR3 covers 14 residues. The CDR3 region is CASSYSQLSYEQYV. In DNA, the CDR3 is TGTGCCAGCAGTTACTCGCAGCTCTCCTACGAGCAGTACGTC.

This clone was counted between two and nine times. J is TRBJ1-1 and V is TRBV28, with D unresolved. Trimming removed 2 bases from V and 5 bases from J, with 6 bases in between. CDR3 size: 12 residues. Looked up from germline, CDR1 is MDHEN and CDR2 is SYDVKM. The CDR3: CASSLDWTEAFF. The CDR3 DNA reads TGTGCCAGCAGTTTAGATTGGACTGAAGCTTTCTTT.

V gene TRBV11-3 combines with J gene TRBJ2-1; 7 bases map to TRBD1. There are 17 residues in the CDR3. V shed 1 base, J shed 0 bases, and the junction held 6 bases outside the gene matches. Germline assignment: CDR1 SGHNT and CDR2 YENEEA. This CDR3 is CASSLASGTVSYNEQFF. Written as DNA, the CDR3 is TGTGCCAGCAGCTTAGCGTCCGGGACAGTCTCCTACAATGAGCAGTTCTTC.

CDR3 sequence (DNA): TGTGCCAGCAGTTGGGGCAGTAGTGGCTACACCTTC. This sequence encodes CASSWGSSGYTF. The chain links TRBV6-5 to TRBJ1-2, with a weak D call TRBD1 (5 bases). From germline, CDR1 is MNHEY and CDR2 SVGAGI. The V gene lost 4 bases and the J gene lost 7 bases, with 10 bases spanning the gap. This CDR3 is 12 amino acids long.

The chain recombines TRBV11-3 with TRBJ1-4; D not resolved. The V and J ends lost 4 bases and 8 bases respectively, with 26 bases between them. The CDR3 is made up of 18 amino acids. Germline CDR1 reads SGHNT; CDR2 reads YENEEA. The CDR3 DNA sequence: TGTGCCAGCAGCTACCCCTTAAAATATGTCGCGGAAAGAGAAAAACTGTTTTTT. Amino acids: CASSYPLKYVAEREKLFF.

Concerning this clone: This sample also contains other DNA sequences that code for the same CDR3. This sequence joins TRBV20-1 and TRBJ1-1, with D maybe TRBD1 (5 bases). V lost 5 bases and J 5 bases, leaving 9 bases between the germline ends. This CDR3 has 11 residues. Germline CDR1 is DFQATT and CDR2 is SNEGSKA (reference sequence). CDR3 amino acids: CSAGGRTEAFF. The CDR3 DNA is TGCAGTGCTGGGGGTCGGACTGAAGCTTTCTTT.

The chain uses TRBV27 and TRBJ2-2; weak D call: TRBD2 (7 bases). V lost 2 bases, J lost 5 bases, and 12 bases lay in between. Per germline, CDR1 MNHEY and CDR2 SMNVEV (reference sequence). The CDR3 totals 15 residues. The CDR3 sequence: CASSLRGAETGELFF. CDR3 in DNA: TGTGCCAGCAGTTTACGGGGGGCGGAAACCGGGGAGCTGTTTTTT.

This sequence joins TRBV19 and TRBJ1-6, with D perhaps TRBD1 (6 bases). The germline CDR1 and CDR2 sequences are LNHDA and SQIVND (reference sequence). Trimming removed 6 bases from V and 3 bases from J, with 15 bases in between. CDR3 length: 16 amino acids. The CDR3 nucleotides read TGTGCCAGTAGGAACCGGGGGGCCCGCTATAATTCACCCCTCCACTTT. Translating gives CASRNRGARYNSPLHF.

This clone was recorded only once. This chain joins TRBV10-3 and TRBJ1-5; no reliable D call. The CDR3 length is 13 residues. Germline CDR1 ENHRY, CDR2 SYGVKD. The V end was cut by 2 bases, the J end by 3 bases, with 5 bases between. As DNA, the CDR3 is TGTGCCATCAGTGAGAGCTTCAATCAGCCCCAGCATTTT. This sequence encodes CAISESFNQPQHF.

This chain joins TRBV6-5 and TRBJ1-3, with D unclear. CDR1 and CDR2 (germline): MNHEY, SVGAGI. CDR3 length: 12 amino acids. Trimming pared 6 bases from V and 0 bases from J, leaving 3 bases between. The CDR3 DNA sequence: TGTGCCAGCAGAAGCTCTGGAAACACCATATATTTT. Protein: CASRSSGNTIYF.

V usage is TRBV30 and J usage is TRBJ1-2, with TRBD1 matching over 10 bases. The germline V gene encodes CDR1 GTSNPN and CDR2 SVGIG (reference sequence). After removal of 5 bases from V and 8 bases from J, the junction contained 2 bases not matched to a gene. The length of the CDR3 is 11 residues. The CDR3 here is CAWGTGDGYTF. The DNA for the CDR3 is TGTGCCTGGGGGACAGGGGACGGCTACACCTTC.